This T cell receptor beta chain was recovered during a study of beta chain features in type 1 diabetes. What was sequenced were expressed TCRB transcripts, since all of the isolated RNA had been reverse transcribed. Assay: immunoSEQ multiplex PCR; the TCRdb copy retains only in-frame clones and omits some. The profile shows about half a million clones, about an eighth of them singletons. V trimming: 3 bases; J trimming: 6 bases; junction bases outside the gene matches: 11. The CDR3 has 16 residues. CDR1 SGDLS and CDR2 YYNGEE come from the germline V gene. This chain links TRBV9 with TRBJ2-3, with TRBD2 matching over 9 bases. The material sequenced was naive CD4+ T cells from blood. The TCR was taken from a young woman in good health. CDR3 DNA sequence: TGTGCCAGCAGCGCAACGACTAGCGGAGATTTCGATACGCAGTATTTT. Translation: CASSATTSGDFDTQYF.